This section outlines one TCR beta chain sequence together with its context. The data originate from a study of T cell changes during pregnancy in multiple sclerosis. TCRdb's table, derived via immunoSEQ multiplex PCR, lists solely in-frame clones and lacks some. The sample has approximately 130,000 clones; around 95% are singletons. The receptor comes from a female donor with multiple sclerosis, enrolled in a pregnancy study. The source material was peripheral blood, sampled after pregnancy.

This CDR3 reads CASSLAQGAGNEQFF. DNA for the CDR3: TGCGCCAGCAGCTTGGCACAGGGGGCCGGCAATGAGCAGTTCTTC. The J gene is TRBJ2-1, the V gene TRBV5-1, with TRBD1 identical over 9 bases. Unmatched junction bases numbered 4, after V lost 0 bases and J lost 6 bases. The CDR3 has 15 residues. CDR1 is SGHRS and CDR2 is YFSETQ in the germline V gene.